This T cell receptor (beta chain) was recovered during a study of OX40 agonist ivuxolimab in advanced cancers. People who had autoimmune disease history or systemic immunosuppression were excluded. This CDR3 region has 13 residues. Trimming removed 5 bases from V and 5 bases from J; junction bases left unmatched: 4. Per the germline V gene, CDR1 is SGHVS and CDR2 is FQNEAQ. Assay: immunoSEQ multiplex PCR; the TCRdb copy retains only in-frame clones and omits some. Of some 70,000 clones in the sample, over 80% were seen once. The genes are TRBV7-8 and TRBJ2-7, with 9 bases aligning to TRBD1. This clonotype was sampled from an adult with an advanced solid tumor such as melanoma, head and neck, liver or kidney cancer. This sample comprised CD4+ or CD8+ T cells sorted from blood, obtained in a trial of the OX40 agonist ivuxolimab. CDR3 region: CASSTTGGDEQYF. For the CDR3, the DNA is TGTGCCAGCAGCACCACAGGGGGCGACGAGCAGTACTTC.